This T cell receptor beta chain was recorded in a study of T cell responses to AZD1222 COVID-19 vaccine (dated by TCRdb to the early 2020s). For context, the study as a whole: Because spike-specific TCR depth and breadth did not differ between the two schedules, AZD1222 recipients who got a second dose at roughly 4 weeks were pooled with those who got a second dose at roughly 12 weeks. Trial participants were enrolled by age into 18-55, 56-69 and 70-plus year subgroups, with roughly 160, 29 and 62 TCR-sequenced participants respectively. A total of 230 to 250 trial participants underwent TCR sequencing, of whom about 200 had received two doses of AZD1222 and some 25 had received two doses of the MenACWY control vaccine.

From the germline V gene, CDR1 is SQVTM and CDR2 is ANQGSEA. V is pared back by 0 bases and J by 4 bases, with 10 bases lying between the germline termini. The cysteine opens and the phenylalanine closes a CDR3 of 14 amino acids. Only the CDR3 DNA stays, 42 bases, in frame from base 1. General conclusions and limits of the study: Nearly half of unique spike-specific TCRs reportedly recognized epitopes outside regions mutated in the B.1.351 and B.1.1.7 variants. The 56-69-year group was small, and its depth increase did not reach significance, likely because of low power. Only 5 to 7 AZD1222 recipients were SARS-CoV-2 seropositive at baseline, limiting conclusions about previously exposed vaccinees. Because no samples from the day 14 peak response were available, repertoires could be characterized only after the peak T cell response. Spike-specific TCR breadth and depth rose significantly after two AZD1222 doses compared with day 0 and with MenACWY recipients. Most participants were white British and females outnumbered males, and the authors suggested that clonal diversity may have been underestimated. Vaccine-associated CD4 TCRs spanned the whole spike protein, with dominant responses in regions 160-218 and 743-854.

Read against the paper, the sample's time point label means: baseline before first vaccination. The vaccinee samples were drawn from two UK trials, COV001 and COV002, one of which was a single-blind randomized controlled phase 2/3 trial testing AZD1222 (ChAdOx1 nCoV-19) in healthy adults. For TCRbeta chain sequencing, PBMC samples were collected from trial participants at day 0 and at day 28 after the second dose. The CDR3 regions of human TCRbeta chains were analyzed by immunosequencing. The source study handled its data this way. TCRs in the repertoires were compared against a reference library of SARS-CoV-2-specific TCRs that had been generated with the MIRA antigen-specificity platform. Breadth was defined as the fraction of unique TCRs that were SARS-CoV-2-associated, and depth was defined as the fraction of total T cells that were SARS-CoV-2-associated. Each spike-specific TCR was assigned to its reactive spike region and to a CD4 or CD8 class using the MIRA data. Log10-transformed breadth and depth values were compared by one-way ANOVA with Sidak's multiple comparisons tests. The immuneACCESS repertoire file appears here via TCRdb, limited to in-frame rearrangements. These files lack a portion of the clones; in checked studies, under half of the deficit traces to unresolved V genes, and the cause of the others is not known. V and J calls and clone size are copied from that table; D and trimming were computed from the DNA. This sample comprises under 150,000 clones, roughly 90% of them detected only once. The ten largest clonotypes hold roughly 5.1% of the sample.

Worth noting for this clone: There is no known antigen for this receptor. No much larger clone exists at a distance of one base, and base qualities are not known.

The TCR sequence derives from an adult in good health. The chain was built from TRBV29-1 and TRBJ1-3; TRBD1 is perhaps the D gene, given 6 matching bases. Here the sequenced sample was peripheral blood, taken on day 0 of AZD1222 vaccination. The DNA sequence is TGCAGCGTTGAAGAGGGGGCGGCCGGAAACACCATATATTTT. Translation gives CSVEEGAAGNTIYF.